This T cell receptor beta chain originates from a study of OX40 agonist ivuxolimab in advanced cancers. In the study overall: The group had a mean age of around 60 years, ranged from about 23 to 79, and was 80% to 90% male. Findings and caveats of the study: No determination was made of the antigen specificity of the expanded peripheral T cells. Clonal expansion by week 6 occurred in CD4+ and CD8+ blood T cells (at 0.1 to 3.0 mg/kg).

About this clone itself: What it recognizes is unknown.

This CDR3 comprises 14 residues. Germline V lookup: CDR1 SNHLY, CDR2 FYNNEI. V shed 6 bases and J shed 12 bases, with 20 bases lying between them. This table comes from immunoSEQ multiplex PCR, and its TCRdb copy is limited to in-frame clones, with some not included. This repertoire shows approximately 42,000 clones, 75% to 85% found once; its top ten account for roughly 2.5%. Material: CD4+ or CD8+ T cells sorted from blood, obtained in a trial of the OX40 agonist ivuxolimab. The receptor was isolated from an adult with an advanced solid tumor such as melanoma, head and neck, liver or kidney cancer. The rearrangement joins TRBV2 to TRBJ1-4, with TRBD1 as a possible D gene (5 bases). CDR3 in DNA: TGTGCCAGCAGGGGCACATCCGCCTTAGGGGAACTGTTTTTT. It is translated as CASRGTSALGELFF. Looking up the rest from reference TRBV2 and TRBJ1-4 gives the full variable domain: EPEVTQTPSHQVTQMGQEVILRCVPISNHLYFYWYRQILGQKVEFLVSFYNNEISEKSEIFDDQFSVERPDGSNFTLKIRSTKLEDSAMYFCASRGTSALGELFFGSGTQLSVL.